The TCR beta chain described here comes from a study of blood T cell repertoires in COVID-19. Study processing details: Amplification of reference gene primers was used by the study to estimate nucleated cell counts. Libraries were prepared by immunoSEQ multiplex PCR; TCRdb keeps only in-frame clonotypes and omits some of them. V and J calls and clone size are those listed in that table; D and trimming were worked out from the DNA. The sample holds about 380,000 clones; around 87% are singletons and the top ten take 1.3%. Symptom resolution, clearance, or two negative PCRs marked the recovered donors of Cohort 3. Germline-derived CDR1 and CDR2 are PRHDT and FYEKMQ (reference sequence). The CDR3 runs 12 residues. Trimming pared 6 bases from V and 5 bases from J, leaving 11 bases between.

Source material: PBMCs or T cells enriched from blood (not recorded which). The source is a man aged 25-45 years who had recovered from COVID-19. The J gene is TRBJ2-7, the V gene TRBV13; a possible D gene is TRBD2 (5 bases). CDR3 sequence: CASSHEGNEQYF. CDR3 nucleotides: TGTGCCAGCAGTCACGAGGGTAACGAGCAGTACTTC.